The clone carrying this T cell receptor (beta chain) was counted at least ten times. Its antigen is not known. These data come from a study of CD8 T cells in ankylosing spondylitis. Study outcomes and limitations: Reports of some motif variants in reactive arthritis synovial fluid and blood predate this one. Ankylosing spondylitis blood seemed to carry a telltale TCR beta motif made of several highly homologous variants. CD8+ disease-linked clones were present at relatively low frequencies in blood. The authors reported significant enrichment of disease-linked clones in matched ankylosing spondylitis synovial fluid.

One entry per CDR3 protein, called by TCRdb with MiXCR from the 5' RACE reads. This sample yields about 130,000 distinct CDR3 sequences, of which 6% to 8% are seen a single time; roughly 12% belongs to the top ten. Deletions cut 10 bases from V and 0 bases from J, with 17 bases between. CDR1 is SEHNR and CDR2 is FQNEAQ in the germline V gene (reference sequence). This CDR3 has 15 amino acids. This sequence joins TRBV7-9 and TRBJ2-3; D uncertain. Sequencing was performed on blood, either unsorted or a sorted T cell fraction (not recorded which). This clonotype was sampled from a female donor with ankylosing spondylitis or in good health (not recorded which). In nucleotides, the CDR3 is TGTGCCACCTTCCCTGCTACAGCGAGCACAGATACGCAGTATTTT. Residues: CATFPATASTDTQYF.